This TCR beta chain was found in a study of T cell repertoires in cytomegalovirus infection. Study-wide points: In two of eight donors, the top clonotype was HLA-C-restricted CMV-specific.

TCRdb recomputed calls from the reads with MiXCR, one row per CDR3 protein. The repertoire consists of fewer than 300,000 distinct CDR3 sequences, with 20% to 30% occurring once and the leading ten covering approximately 15%. Germline V lookup: CDR1 SGHVS, CDR2 FNYEAQ. V shed 5 bases and J shed 0 bases, with 7 bases lying between them. The CDR3 has 14 residues. At least ten counts were recorded for this clonotype. Its specificity is unknown. The sequence was collected from a human donor in good health (CMV status not recorded). Some clones in this sample may be carry-over from other donors' samples. The chain employs TRBV7-6 and TRBJ1-4; no definite D call. Source material: PBMCs. CDR3 sequence (DNA): TGTGCCAGCAGCCGGACTGCAACTAATGAAAAACTGTTTTTT. Its protein is CASSRTATNEKLFF. The variable domain in full, completed from reference TRBV7-6 and TRBJ1-4, reads GAGVSQSPRYKVTKRGQDVALRCDPISGHVSLYWYRQALGQGPEFLTYFNYEAQQDKSGLPNDRFSAERPEGSISTLTIQRTEQRDSAMYRCASSRTATNEKLFFGSGTQLSVL.